This T cell receptor (beta chain) comes out of a study of blood T cell repertoires in COVID-19. Overall study context: Acute and convalescent COVID-19 samples came from the United States, Italy and Spain. PBMCs, B-cell-depleted T cells, or T cells provided the cDNA or gDNA that made up the material.

After removal of 0 bases from V and 7 bases from J, the junction contained 6 bases not matched to a gene. Germline V lookup: CDR1 MNHEY, CDR2 SVGEGT. CDR3 length: 16 residues. Per the authors' pipeline: Reference gene primer amplification gave estimated nucleated cell counts. Generated by immunoSEQ multiplex PCR, the TCRdb table keeps only in-frame clones and is missing some. From that table come the V and J calls and clone size; the DNA was used to work out D and trimming. The sample includes 95,000 to 100,000 clones, about 91% of them seen just once. V usage is TRBV6-2 or TRBV6-3 and J usage is TRBJ2-3, with 11 bases that match TRBD2. The material sequenced was peripheral blood. This TCR was recovered from a man aged 45 to 65 with acute or convalescent COVID-19. CDR3 amino acids: CASSYSGLAGGYTQYF. CDR3 DNA sequence: TGTGCCAGCAGTTACTCAGGCCTAGCGGGGGGTTATACGCAGTATTTT.